Below are 8 T cell receptor beta chains sequenced from a single sample in a study of blood T cell repertoires in COVID-19. Some clones are missing from TCRdb's copy, which holds only in-frame ones; the method was immunoSEQ multiplex PCR. The table records about 130,000 clones, around 85% of them present only once. The sequenced sample consisted of peripheral blood. These receptor sequences come from a woman aged 80 or over with acute or convalescent COVID-19.

The genes are TRBV10-2 and TRBJ1-1; 8 bases align to TRBD1. Trimming at V came to 10 bases and at J to 4 bases, leaving 5 bases not matched to a gene. The CDR3 is made up of 12 amino acids. Germline V gene lookup returns CDR1 WSHSY and CDR2 SAAADI. The CDR3 region is CATRGPGTEAFF. In DNA, the CDR3 is TGCGCCACCAGGGGGCCGGGCACTGAAGCTTTCTTT.

This chain links TRBV18 with TRBJ1-1; 9 positions match TRBD1. Germline values: CDR1 KGHSH, CDR2 LQKENI. CDR3 size: 16 residues. Trimming cost V 4 bases and J 6 bases; bases outside gene matches: 12. The CDR3 loop is CASSQNEQGAGSEAFF. The CDR3 DNA follows: TGTGCCAGCTCACAAAACGAACAGGGGGCGGGATCTGAAGCTTTCTTT.

V gene TRBV12-5 combines with J gene TRBJ2-3, with TRBD2 identical over 9 bases. There are 13 residues in the CDR3. Trimming cost V 7 bases and J 6 bases; bases outside gene matches: 5. The germline CDR1 and CDR2 sequences are LGHNT and FRNRAP. The CDR3 nucleotides read TGTGCTAGTGTTGCGGGGGGGGCGGATACGCAGTATTTT. It yields the protein CASVAGGADTQYF.

Points on this clone: This same CDR3 is encoded by further DNA sequences in the sample. CDR3 amino acids: CASSKGYHQPQHF. CDR3 in DNA: TGTGCCAGCAGCAAGGGCTATCATCAGCCCCAGCATTTT. The genes are TRBV21-1 and TRBJ1-5; the D call in the table, TRBD1, was not verified against the DNA. TRBV21-1 constitutes a pseudogene. The CDR3 extends over 13 amino acids.

This chain links TRBV20-1 with TRBJ2-3, with 8 bases aligning to TRBD2. Trimming cost V 3 bases and J 6 bases; bases outside gene matches: 8. Germline V gene sequence: CDR1 DFQATT, CDR2 SNEGSKA (reference sequence). The length of the CDR3 is 14 residues. CDR3 nucleotide sequence: TGCAGTGCTAGTTCGCGGGGGGCGATGGATACGCAGTATTTT. Its translation is CSASSRGAMDTQYF.

The rearrangement links TRBV30 to TRBJ1-5; 7 nucleotides line up with TRBD1. The CDR3 runs 13 residues. CDR1 GTSNPN and CDR2 SVGIG come from the germline V gene (reference sequence). The ends lost 2 bases at V and 5 bases at J; junction bases unmatched: 3. The CDR3 spells CAWSTGDYQPQHF. The CDR3 bases are TGTGCCTGGAGTACAGGGGACTATCAGCCCCAGCATTTT.

The CDR3 DNA reads as TGTGCCAGCAGCCTCCAAACAGGGGGCTACGAGCAGTACTTC. The encoded protein is CASSLQTGGYEQYF. This rearrangement joins TRBV6-5 to TRBJ2-7, with 8 bases fitting TRBD1. V was pared by 6 bases and J by 3 bases, with 7 bases of the junction left unmatched. The CDR3 runs to 14 residues. The germline CDR1 and CDR2 sequences are MNHEY and SVGAGI.

CDR3 in DNA: TGTGCCAGCATTAAAGATTGGAGCACTGAAGCTTTCTTT. Its translation is CASIKDWSTEAFF. The rearrangement joins TRBV2 to TRBJ1-1; D not resolved. The germline CDR1 and CDR2 sequences are SNHLY and FYNNEI. This CDR3 region has 13 residues. The V gene lost 7 bases and the J gene lost 4 bases, with 13 bases spanning the gap. The whole variable domain, filled in from reference TRBV2 and TRBJ1-1, reads EPEVTQTPSHQVTQMGQEVILRCVPISNHLYFYWYRQILGQKVEFLVSFYNNEISEKSEIFDDQFSVERPDGSNFTLKIRSTKLEDSAMYFCASIKDWSTEAFFGQGTRLTVV.